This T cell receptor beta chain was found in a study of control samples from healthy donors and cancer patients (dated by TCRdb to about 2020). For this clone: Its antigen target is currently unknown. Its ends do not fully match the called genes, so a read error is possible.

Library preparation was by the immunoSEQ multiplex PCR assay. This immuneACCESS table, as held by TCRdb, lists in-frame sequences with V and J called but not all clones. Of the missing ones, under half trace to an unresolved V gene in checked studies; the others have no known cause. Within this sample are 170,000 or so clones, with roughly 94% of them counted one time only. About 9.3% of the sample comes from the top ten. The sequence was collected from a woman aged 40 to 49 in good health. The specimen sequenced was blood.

The CDR3 region reads CASSEDRGLGDTQYF. The DNA sequence follows: TGTGCCAGCAGCGAAGACAGGGGGCTCGGAGATACGCAGTATTTT. The rearrangement joined TRBV6-1 to TRBJ2-3, with TRBD1 matching 10 junction bases. According to the germline V gene, CDR1 reads MNHNS and CDR2 reads SASEGT. Spanning cysteine to phenylalanine, the CDR3 consists of 15 amino acids. Left in the record is the CDR3 DNA by itself, 45 bases read in frame from the first base.